A few counts support the clone carrying this T cell receptor (beta chain). Its antigen is unknown. Together with a sample-barcoded 5' primer, a J-beta primer mix was included in a second PCR lasting roughly 7 to 11 cycles. MiXCR was run by TCRdb on the 5' RACE reads, yielding one entry per CDR3 protein. Of around 2 million distinct CDR3 sequences in the sample, about two fifths are singletons; the top ten hold 23%. The CDR3 covers 15 residues. Per germline, CDR1 SEHNR and CDR2 FQNEAQ (reference sequence). The sample is drawn from a study of blood T cells in healthy people across ages. Whole-study results and caveats: Greater diversity and more naive CD4+ cells were seen in long-lived donors than in aged donors. Unsorted PBMC input precluded a conclusive naive versus antigen-experienced comparison.

This chain links TRBV7-9 with TRBJ2-7, with D perhaps TRBD2 (7 bases). The last part of the DNA fits TRBJ2-5 better; the J call may be wrong. The clonotype was recovered from a human donor in good health. The source material was blood. CDR3 residues: CASSQGTNLGETQYF. CDR3 sequence (DNA): TGTGCCAGCAGCCAGGGGACTAACCTGGGAGAGACCCAGTACTTC.